This T cell receptor beta chain stems from a study of monozygotic twins with inflammatory bowel disease. Study results and limitations: Some repertoire variability may stem from patients' differing immunosuppressive treatments.

Each sample had eight separate cDNA synthesis reactions. TCRdb reprocessed the 5' RACE reads; each CDR3 protein has one entry and no DNA is given. The sample table includes about 160,000 distinct CDR3 sequences. A remark on this clonotype: The antigen is not known.

The CDR3 contains 13 residues. Looked up from germline, CDR1 is SQVTM and CDR2 is ANQGSEA. This TCR derives from a human donor with ulcerative colitis or Crohn's disease, or a healthy co-twin of an affected twin (not recorded which). The chain carries TRBV29-1 and TRBJ1-1. Specimen: blood. CDR3 residues: CSVAEGTNTEAFF.